These 14 T cell receptor beta chains came from one sample sequenced in a study of cytomegalovirus exposure and HLA in healthy donors. Use of 60 Vbeta and 13 Jbeta primers characterized the PCR. Only in-frame clones appear in the TCRdb table, and some are missing; sequencing was by immunoSEQ multiplex PCR. The sample gives 130,000 or so clones, roughly four fifths of which show up once; 1.9% is in the top ten. Sequenced sample: PBMCs. All receptors come from a woman in her thirties or forties in good health and CMV-seronegative.

The chain has TRBV6-5 and TRBJ2-7; the D is unclear. CDR1 MNHEY and CDR2 SVGAGI come from the germline V gene. V shed 2 bases and J shed 2 bases, with 13 bases lying between them. This CDR3 comprises 15 residues. The CDR3 DNA reads as TGTGCCAGCAGTTACAGTCAGGTCGCCACCTACGAGCAGTACTTC. The encoded protein is CASSYSQVATYEQYF.

The table lists this clone with a count of one. The V gene is TRBV11-2, the J gene TRBJ2-7, with D tentatively TRBD2 (6 bases). The CDR3 loop spans 15 amino acids. Germline V gene lookup returns CDR1 SGHAT and CDR2 FQNNGV. Between the trimmed V and J ends, which lost 0 bases and 1 base, there was a span of 10 bases. The CDR3 region is CASSLESGRSYEQYF. CDR3 nucleotides: TGTGCCAGCAGCTTAGAGTCAGGGAGGTCCTACGAGCAGTACTTC.

The CDR3 region has the DNA TGTGCCAGCAGCTTCGGAGTCTATAATTCACCCCTCCACTTT. As protein: CASSFGVYNSPLHF. The chain carries TRBV5-6 and TRBJ1-6; D is unresolved. V shed 2 bases and J shed 3 bases, with 6 bases lying between them. The germline gives CDR1 SGHDT, CDR2 YYEEEE. This CDR3 has 14 residues. Using reference TRBV5-6 and TRBJ1-6 for the parts outside the CDR3, the full variable domain is DAGVTQSPTHLIKTRGQQVTLRCSPKSGHDTVSWYQQALGQGPQFIFQYYEEEERQRGNFPDRFSGHQFPNYSSELNVNALLLGDSALYLCASSFGVYNSPLHFGNGTRLTVT.

V gene TRBV7-2 combines with J gene TRBJ2-2; D is perhaps TRBD1 (6 bases). CDR1 and CDR2 (germline): SGHTA, FQGNSA. The CDR3 loop spans 16 amino acids. Between the trimmed V and J ends, which lost 1 base and 5 bases, there was a span of 14 bases. The CDR3 region has the DNA TGTGCCAGCAGCTTAGTTGGCAACAGGGTAACCGGGGAGCTGTTTTTT. It specifies CASSLVGNRVTGELFF. Filled out from reference TRBV7-2 and TRBJ2-2, the complete variable domain reads GAGVSQSPSNKVTEKGKDVELRCDPISGHTALYWYRQSLGQGLEFLIYFQGNSAPDKSGLPSDRFSAERTGGSVSTLTIQRTQQEDSAVYLCASSLVGNRVTGELFFGEGSRLTVL.

With regard to this clone: An end of the junction does not agree with germline; a read error may underlie this. The chain has TRBV7-9 and TRBJ1-1; D may be TRBD1 (5 bases). Germline lookup yields CDR1 SEHNR and CDR2 FQNEAQ (reference sequence). This CDR3 spans 14 amino acids. As DNA, the CDR3 is TGTTCCAGCAGGCGGGGCAGTATGAACACTGAAGCTTTCTTT. This codes for CSSRRGSMNTEAFF.

The J gene is TRBJ2-7, the V gene TRBV6-6; perhaps TRBD1 as D (5 bases). CDR3 length: 14 residues. Germline-derived CDR1 and CDR2 are MNHNY and SVGAGI (reference sequence). Trimming took 8 bases from V and 7 from J, leaving 21 bases between them. CDR3 loop: CASRRQPVSNEQYF. Written as DNA, the CDR3 is TGTGCCAGCCGCAGACAGCCCGTGAGTAATGAGCAGTACTTC.

The chain joins TRBV19 to TRBJ2-3; D call uncertain. The CDR3 is 15 residues long. Germline loops: CDR1 LNHDA, CDR2 SQIVND (reference sequence). The germline V and J ends were trimmed by 3 bases and 0 bases, with 10 bases remaining between them. Written as DNA, the CDR3 is TGTGCCAGTAGTATGCGCGTCGCTAGCACAGATACGCAGTATTTT. Encoded protein: CASSMRVASTDTQYF.

The V call is TRBV4-2, the J call TRBJ2-1; 15 positions match TRBD2. Germline V gene sequence: CDR1 LGHNA, CDR2 YNFKEQ. CDR3 length: 16 residues. The ends lost 8 bases at V and 8 bases at J; junction bases unmatched: 10. As DNA, the CDR3 is TGTGCCAGCCCAGCCGGGACTAGCGGGAGGTTCGATGAGCAGTTCTTC. It codes for CASPAGTSGRFDEQFF.

This clone has just one count. V is TRBV28 and J is TRBJ2-7; 7 positions agree with TRBD1. CDR1 is MDHEN and CDR2 is SYDVKM in the germline V gene. The CDR3 totals 14 residues. With 5 bases clipped from V and 3 bases from J, the junction kept 7 bases outside the gene matches. The CDR3 reads CASSPGQTYYEQYF. In DNA, the CDR3 is TGTGCCAGCAGTCCGGGACAGACCTACTACGAGCAGTACTTC.

The sample holds one count of this clone. Without the conserved terminal phenylalanine or tryptophan, this CDR3 likely stems from a read error. The V and J genes are TRBV18 and TRBJ1-6; D is unclear. There are 13 residues in the CDR3. The V gene lost 2 bases and the J gene lost 7 bases, with 6 bases spanning the gap. CDR1 and CDR2 (germline): KGHSH, LQKENI. In DNA, the CDR3 is TGTGCCAGCTCACCAGGCCTCAATTCACCCCTCCACCTT. It is translated as CASSPGLNSPLHL.

This sequence joins TRBV5-1 and TRBJ1-2; TRBD1 agrees at 10 bases. Per germline, CDR1 SGHRS and CDR2 YFSETQ. V was clipped by 2 bases and J by 6 bases; unmatched bases: 7. This CDR3 is built from 15 residues. The CDR3 loop is CASSLFRDRGDGYTF. CDR3 coding DNA: TGCGCCAGCAGCTTATTTAGGGACAGGGGCGATGGCTACACCTTC.

The chain couples TRBV6-5 to TRBJ2-7; 7 bases are a match to TRBD1. Germline-derived CDR1 and CDR2 are MNHEY and SVGAGI. The CDR3 length is 15 residues. J lost 5 bases, V lost 7 bases, and 14 bases had no gene match. CDR3 bases: TGTGCCAGCATAAGTCTAGGGGGCGGCAGGGACGAGCAGTACTTC. Translated, it gives CASISLGGGRDEQYF.

The chain uses TRBV14 and TRBJ1-1; D gene ambiguous. The CDR3 extends over 12 amino acids. Germline loops: CDR1 SGHDN, CDR2 FVKESK. Trimming removed 4 bases from V and 2 bases from J, with 5 bases in between. The CDR3 spells CASSPSNTEAFF. The CDR3 DNA is TGTGCCAGCAGCCCCAGTAACACTGAAGCTTTCTTT.

The rearrangement links TRBV2 to TRBJ1-2; a weak D match, TRBD1 (6 bases). The length of the CDR3 is 15 residues. The germline V and J ends were trimmed by 3 bases and 5 bases, with 16 bases remaining between them. Germline V gene lookup returns CDR1 SNHLY and CDR2 FYNNEI. CDR3 region: CASSEGAGPYYGYTF. Here the CDR3 DNA reads TGTGCCAGCAGTGAGGGGGCCGGGCCTTATTATGGCTACACCTTC.